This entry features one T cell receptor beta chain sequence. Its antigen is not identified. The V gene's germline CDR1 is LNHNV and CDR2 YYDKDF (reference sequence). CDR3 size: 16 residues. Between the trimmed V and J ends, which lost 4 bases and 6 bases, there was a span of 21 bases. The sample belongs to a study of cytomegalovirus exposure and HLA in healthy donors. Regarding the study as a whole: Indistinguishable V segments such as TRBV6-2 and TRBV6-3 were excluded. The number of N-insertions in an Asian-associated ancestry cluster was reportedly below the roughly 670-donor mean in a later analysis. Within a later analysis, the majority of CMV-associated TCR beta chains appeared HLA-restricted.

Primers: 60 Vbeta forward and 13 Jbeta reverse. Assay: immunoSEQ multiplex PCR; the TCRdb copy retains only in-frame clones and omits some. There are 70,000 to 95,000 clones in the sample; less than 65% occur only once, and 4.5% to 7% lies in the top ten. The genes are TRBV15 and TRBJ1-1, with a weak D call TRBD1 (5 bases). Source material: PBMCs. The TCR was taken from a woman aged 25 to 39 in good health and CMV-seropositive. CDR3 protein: CATSTGGRKVSPEAFF. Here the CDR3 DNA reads TGTGCCACCAGCACCGGGGGACGGAAGGTTTCTCCTGAAGCTTTCTTT.